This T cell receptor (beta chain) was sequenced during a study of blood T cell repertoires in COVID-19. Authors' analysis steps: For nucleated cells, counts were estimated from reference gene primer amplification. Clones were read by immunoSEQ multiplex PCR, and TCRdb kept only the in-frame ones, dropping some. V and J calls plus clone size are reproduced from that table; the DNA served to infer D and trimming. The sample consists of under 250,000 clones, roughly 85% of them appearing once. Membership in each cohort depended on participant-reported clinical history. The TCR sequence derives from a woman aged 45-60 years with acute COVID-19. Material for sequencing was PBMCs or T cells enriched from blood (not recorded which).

The CDR3 reads CATSEGAGTGTLLYGYTF. The CDR3 nucleotides are TGTGCCACCAGCGAAGGTGCCGGGACAGGGACCCTACTCTATGGCTACACCTTC. This chain connects TRBV15 to TRBJ1-2; 9 positions match TRBD1. CDR1 is LNHNV and CDR2 is YYDKDF in the germline V gene (reference sequence). V was pared by 5 bases and J by 4 bases, with 17 bases of the junction left unmatched. The CDR3 runs to 18 residues.